The source of this T cell receptor beta chain is a study of human T cells and chemical hapten exposure. Points from the study as a whole: Significantly greater numbers of large CDR3 similarity clusters came from expanded TCRs than from controls.

Unique molecular identifiers were attached to individual cDNA molecules within the library. TCRdb re-derived calls from the RACE reads in MiXCR, one entry per CDR3 protein. The sample includes roughly 100,000 distinct CDR3 sequences, around 12% of them seen just once. In the case of this clonotype: As yet, its antigen is unknown.

Indicated time point: pre-sensitization, week 0. Treatment noted: therapeutic diphenylcyclopropenone sensitization with weekly scalp DPC. Total RNA was extracted from unfractionated whole blood. The receptor was isolated from a woman aged 45-60 years with alopecia areata. Some clones in this sample may be carry-over from other donors' samples. Sequencing used whole blood, obtained in connection with sensitization to the hapten diphenylcyclopropenone (DPC).

The CDR3 sequence is CSVELGAEQYF. In DNA form, the CDR3 reads TGCAGCGTTGAATTGGGAGCCGAGCAGTACTTC. V gene TRBV29-1 combines with J gene TRBJ2-7; D possibly corresponds to TRBD2 (5 bases). The CDR3 runs 11 residues. The germline V gene encodes CDR1 SQVTM and CDR2 ANQGSEA. Trimming shortened V by 2 bases and J by 6 bases, and 8 bases separated the two germline ends.